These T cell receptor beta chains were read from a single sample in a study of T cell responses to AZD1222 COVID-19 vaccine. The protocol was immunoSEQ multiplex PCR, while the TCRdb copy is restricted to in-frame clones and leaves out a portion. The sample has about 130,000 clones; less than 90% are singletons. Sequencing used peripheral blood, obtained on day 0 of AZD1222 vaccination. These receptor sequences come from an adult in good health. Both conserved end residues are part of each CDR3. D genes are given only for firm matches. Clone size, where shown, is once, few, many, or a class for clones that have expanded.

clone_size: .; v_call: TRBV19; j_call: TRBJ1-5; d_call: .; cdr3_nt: TGTGCCAGTAGCAAAGTCCTGAATCAGCCCCAGCATTTT; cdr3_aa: CASSKVLNQPQHF
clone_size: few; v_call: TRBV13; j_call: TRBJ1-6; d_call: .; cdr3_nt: TGTGCCAGCGAACGAAAGGGGTCATCCAATTCACCCCTCCACTTT; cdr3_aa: CASERKGSSNSPLHF
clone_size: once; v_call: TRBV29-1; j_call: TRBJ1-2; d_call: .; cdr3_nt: TGCAGCGTTGAAGACTATGGCTACACCTTC; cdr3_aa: CSVEDYGYTF
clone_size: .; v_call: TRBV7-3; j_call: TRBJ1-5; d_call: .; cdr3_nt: TGTGCCAGCAGCTGGGGGGCGGATCAGCCCCAGCATTTT; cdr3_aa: CASSWGADQPQHF
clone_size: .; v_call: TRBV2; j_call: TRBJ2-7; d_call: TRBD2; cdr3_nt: TGTGCCAGCCGGGGAGGGGAGGTTTATAACGAGCAGTACTTC; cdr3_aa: CASRGGEVYNEQYF
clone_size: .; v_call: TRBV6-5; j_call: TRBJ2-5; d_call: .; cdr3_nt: TGTGCCAGCAGAGCCGTTAGGGGCAGGCAAGAGACCCAGTACTTC; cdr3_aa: CASRAVRGRQETQYF
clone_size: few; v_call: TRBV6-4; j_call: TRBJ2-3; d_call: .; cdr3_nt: TGTGCCAGCACCATCACAGATACGCAGTATTTT; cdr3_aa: CASTITDTQYF
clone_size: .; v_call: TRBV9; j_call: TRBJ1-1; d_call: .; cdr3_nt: TGTGCCAGCAGCACCGCCCCGGGGGGCGAAGCTTTCTTT; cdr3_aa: CASSTAPGGEAFF
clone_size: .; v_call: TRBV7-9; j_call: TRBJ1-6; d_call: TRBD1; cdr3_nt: TGTGCCAGCACCACAGGGGCGGCACCCCTCCACTTT; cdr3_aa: CASTTGAAPLHF
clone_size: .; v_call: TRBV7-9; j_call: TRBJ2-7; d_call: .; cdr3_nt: TGTGCCAGCACGCTCGGGTACGAGCAGTACTTC; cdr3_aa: CASTLGYEQYF
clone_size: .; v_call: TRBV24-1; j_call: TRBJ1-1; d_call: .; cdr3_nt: TGTGCCACCAGTGATTTAGCGTCGATCGGGGCTTTCTTT; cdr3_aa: CATSDLASIGAFF
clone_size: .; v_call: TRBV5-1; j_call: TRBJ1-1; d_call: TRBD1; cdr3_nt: TGCGCCAGCAGCACGGGGACAGGCGCCTTAGAGACTGAAGCTTTCTTT; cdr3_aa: CASSTGTGALETEAFF
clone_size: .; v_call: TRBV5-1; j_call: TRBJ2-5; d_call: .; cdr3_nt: TGCGCCAGCAGCTTTTCCGGGACGGCGCAAGAGACCCAGTACTTC; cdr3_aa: CASSFSGTAQETQYF
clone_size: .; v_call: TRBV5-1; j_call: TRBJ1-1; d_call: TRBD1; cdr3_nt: TGCGCCAGCAGCTTGGATACTGACAGGGATAAAGCTTTCTTT; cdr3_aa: CASSLDTDRDKAFF
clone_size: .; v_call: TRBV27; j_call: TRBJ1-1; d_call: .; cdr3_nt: TGTGCCAGCAGTTTACCTGGGTCGGGCACTGAAGCTTTCTTT; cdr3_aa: CASSLPGSGTEAFF
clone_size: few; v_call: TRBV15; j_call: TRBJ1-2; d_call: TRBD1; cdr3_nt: TGTGCCACCAGCAGAGGGGGACAGTCGAACTATGGCTACACCTTC; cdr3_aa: CATSRGGQSNYGYTF
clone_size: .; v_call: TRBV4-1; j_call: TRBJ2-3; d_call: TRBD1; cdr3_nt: TGCGCCAGCAGCCGTCGACAGGGAGAGGCAGATACGCAGTATTTT; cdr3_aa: CASSRRQGEADTQYF
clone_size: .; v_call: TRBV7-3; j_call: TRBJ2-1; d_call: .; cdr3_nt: TGTGCCAGCAGCTCAAGGGGGCGGGGCTCCTACAATGAGCAGTTCTTC; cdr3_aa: CASSSRGRGSYNEQFF
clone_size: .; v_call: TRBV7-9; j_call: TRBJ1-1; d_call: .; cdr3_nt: TGTGCCAGCAGCCCCCCTCGGGCTGAAGCTTTCTTT; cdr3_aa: CASSPPRAEAFF
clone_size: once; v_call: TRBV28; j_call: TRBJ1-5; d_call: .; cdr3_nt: TGTGCCAGCAGCCGCCGGGACACTAGACGGATTAGCAATCAGCCCCAGCATTTT; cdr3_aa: CASSRRDTRRISNQPQHF
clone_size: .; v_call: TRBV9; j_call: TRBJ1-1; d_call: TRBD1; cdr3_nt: TGTGCCAGCAGCGAAAGTACAGGGGCGGGACACACTGAAGCTTTCTTT; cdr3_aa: CASSESTGAGHTEAFF
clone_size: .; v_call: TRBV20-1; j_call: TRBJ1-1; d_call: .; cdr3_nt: TGCAGTGCTAGAGAGAACACTGAAGCTTTCTTT; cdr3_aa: CSARENTEAFF
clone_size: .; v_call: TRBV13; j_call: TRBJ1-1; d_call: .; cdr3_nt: TGTGCCAGCAGCCCGCTGGGCAATCTCAACACTGAAGCTTTCTTT; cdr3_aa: CASSPLGNLNTEAFF
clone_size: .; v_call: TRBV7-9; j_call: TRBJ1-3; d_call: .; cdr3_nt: TGTGCCAGCAGCTTGGGCCCAGCCGGAAACACCATATATTTT; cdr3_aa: CASSLGPAGNTIYF
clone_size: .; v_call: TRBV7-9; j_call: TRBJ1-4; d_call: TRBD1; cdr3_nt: TGTGCCAGCAGCGAACGGACAGGAGATGAAAAACTGTTTTTT; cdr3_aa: CASSERTGDEKLFF
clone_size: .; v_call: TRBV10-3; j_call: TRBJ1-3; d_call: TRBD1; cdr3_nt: TGTGCCATCAGTGGACAGGGGCAGTTGGGAAACACCATATATTTT; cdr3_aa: CAISGQGQLGNTIYF
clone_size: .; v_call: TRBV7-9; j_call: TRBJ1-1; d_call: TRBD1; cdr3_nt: TGTGCCAGCAGCTCCGACAGGGGGGCCACTGAAGCTTTCTTT; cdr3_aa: CASSSDRGATEAFF
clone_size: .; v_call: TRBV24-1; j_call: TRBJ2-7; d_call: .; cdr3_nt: TGTGCCACCAGTGATCCCGCCACAGTGCAGTACTTC; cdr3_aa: CATSDPATVQYF
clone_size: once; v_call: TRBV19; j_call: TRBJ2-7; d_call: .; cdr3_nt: TGTGCCAGTAGTACCCGTCGACTTAAGAGCTCCTACGAGCAGTACTTC; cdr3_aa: CASSTRRLKSSYEQYF
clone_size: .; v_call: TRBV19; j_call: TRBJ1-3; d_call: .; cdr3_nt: TGTGCCAGTAGTATCCACCTTTCTCCCTCCGGAAACACCATATATTTT; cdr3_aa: CASSIHLSPSGNTIYF